The 2 T cell receptor beta chains given below trace back to one sample, sequenced in a study of blood T cell repertoires in COVID-19. Clones were sequenced by immunoSEQ multiplex PCR, and TCRdb holds only the in-frame ones, with some missing. The table lists about 52,000 clones, around four fifths of them singletons. Sequenced input: peripheral blood. The source of these receptors is a man between 65 and 79 years old with active COVID-19.

The chain recombines TRBV18 with TRBJ2-4, with D unresolved. The CDR3 covers 15 residues. Germline values: CDR1 KGHSH, CDR2 LQKENI. V was cut by 3 bases and J by 0 bases, with 9 bases left in between. The CDR3 bases are TGTGCCAGCTCACCTAGAAACAGAGCCAAAAACATTCAGTACTTC. It codes for CASSPRNRAKNIQYF.

This clone came up a few times. The chain combines TRBV5-1 with TRBJ1-1; 7 bases map to TRBD1. Unmatched junction bases numbered 15, after V lost 4 bases and J lost 0 bases. Germline CDR1 reads SGHRS; CDR2 reads YFSETQ. The CDR3 has 18 amino acids. CDR3 in DNA: TGCGCCAGCAGCCCCAATAGACAGGGACCTGGGTTGAACACTGAAGCTTTCTTT. It yields the protein CASSPNRQGPGLNTEAFF.